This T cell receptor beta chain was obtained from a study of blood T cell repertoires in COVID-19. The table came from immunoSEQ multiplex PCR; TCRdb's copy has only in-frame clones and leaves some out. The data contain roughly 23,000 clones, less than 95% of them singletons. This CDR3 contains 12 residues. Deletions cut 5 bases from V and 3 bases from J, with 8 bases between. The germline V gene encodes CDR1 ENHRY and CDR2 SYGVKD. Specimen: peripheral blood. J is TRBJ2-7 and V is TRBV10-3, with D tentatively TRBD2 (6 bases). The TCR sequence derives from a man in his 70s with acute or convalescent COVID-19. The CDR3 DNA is TGTGCCATCAGTCGGGACTTCTACGAGCAGTACTTC. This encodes CAISRDFYEQYF.